These 16 T cell receptor beta chains came from one sample sequenced in a study of TIL therapy for anti-PD-1-resistant metastatic lung cancer. This was the immunoSEQ v3 assay. Sequenced by immunoSEQ multiplex PCR; TCRdb stores in-frame clones only, minus some. The repertoire holds just under 60,000 clones, less than 75% seen once, with around 1.7% in the top ten. The time point is: pre-treatment sample, taken before nivolumab and TIL therapy. The specimen comprised blood, sampled at baseline. These receptors came from a person between 25 and 80 years old with non-small cell lung cancer.

The chain couples TRBV9 to TRBJ2-3; D call uncertain. Per the germline V gene, CDR1 is SGDLS and CDR2 is YYNGEE. The CDR3 runs 17 residues. Trimming pared 1 base from V and 1 base from J, leaving 16 bases between. CDR3: CASSVLGRGAGTDTQYF. CDR3 DNA: TGTGCCAGCAGCGTACTTGGTCGCGGAGCCGGCACAGATACGCAGTATTTT.

The chain combines TRBV2 with TRBJ2-1; TRBD2 might be the D (5 bases). This CDR3 contains 17 residues. V gave up 7 bases and J gave up 6 bases, with 25 bases separating them. Germline loops: CDR1 SNHLY, CDR2 FYNNEI. The CDR3 DNA follows: TGTGCCAGCAACCGCGCCGGGAATAGCCCCTCCGGCAATGAGCAGTTCTTC. Translation: CASNRAGNSPSGNEQFF.

J is TRBJ2-2 and V is TRBV10-3; D gene unclear. V dropped 2 bases and J dropped 8 bases, with 9 bases sitting between them. The germline V gene has CDR1 ENHRY and CDR2 SYGVKD. The CDR3 is 13 amino acids. CDR3 amino acids: CAISERTPGELFF. CDR3 nucleotide sequence: TGTGCCATCAGTGAGCGTACCCCAGGGGAGCTGTTTTTT.

The chain recombines TRBV2 with TRBJ1-6; tentatively, D is TRBD1 (5 bases). The CDR3 length is 16 residues. The germline CDR1 and CDR2 sequences are SNHLY and FYNNEI. Trimming shortened V by 6 bases and J by 2 bases, and 14 bases separated the two germline ends. As DNA, the CDR3 is TGTGCCAGCAGCCCAGGGCTTTTGACCTATAATTCACCCCTCCACTTT. Translation: CASSPGLLTYNSPLHF. The full variable domain, its missing parts supplied by reference TRBV2 and TRBJ1-6, is EPEVTQTPSHQVTQMGQEVILRCVPISNHLYFYWYRQILGQKVEFLVSFYNNEISEKSEIFDDQFSVERPDGSNFTLKIRSTKLEDSAMYFCASSPGLLTYNSPLHFGNGTRLTVT.

The chain couples TRBV14 to TRBJ1-5; D is unresolved. Germline V gene data show CDR1 as SGHDN and CDR2 as FVKESK. The CDR3 length is 13 residues. V shed 1 base and J shed 5 bases, with 6 bases lying between them. CDR3 sequence reads: CASSQGIYQPQHF. CDR3 sequence (DNA): TGTGCCAGCAGCCAAGGAATATATCAGCCCCAGCATTTT.

The rearrangement links TRBV6-6 to TRBJ2-7; D possibly corresponds to TRBD1 (5 bases). The germline V gene encodes CDR1 MNHNY and CDR2 SVGAGI (reference sequence). V gave up 5 bases and J gave up 0 bases, with 11 bases separating them. The CDR3 has 14 residues. CDR3 region: CASSDHRSSYEQYF. The CDR3 region has the DNA TGTGCCAGCAGTGACCACAGGAGCTCCTACGAGCAGTACTTC.

V and J are TRBV11-3 and TRBJ2-1; D unresolved. Germline-derived CDR1 and CDR2 are SGHNT and YENEEA. The CDR3 length is 13 residues. Between the trimmed V and J ends, which lost 2 bases and 5 bases, there was a span of 7 bases. For the CDR3, the DNA is TGTGCCAGCAGCTTAAACCCGGACAATGAGCAGTTCTTC. It is translated as CASSLNPDNEQFF.

V is TRBV28 and J is TRBJ1-2; 11 bases map to TRBD1. Germline V gives CDR1 MDHEN, CDR2 SYDVKM. This CDR3 spans 13 amino acids. Trimming at V came to 3 bases and at J to 8 bases, leaving 2 bases not matched to a gene. CDR3 bases: TGTGCCAGCAGTTTGGACAGGGGGCGAGGCTACACCTTC. The encoded protein is CASSLDRGRGYTF.

This sequence joins TRBV2 and TRBJ2-7, with D perhaps TRBD1 or TRBD2 (5 bases each). V gave up 4 bases and J gave up 9 bases, with 10 bases separating them. Per the germline V gene, CDR1 is SNHLY and CDR2 is FYNNEI. The CDR3 is 11 amino acids. CDR3 loop: CASSGGWAQYF. CDR3 coding DNA: TGTGCCAGCAGTGGGGGGTGGGCGCAGTACTTC.

The chain couples TRBV30 to TRBJ2-5, with D possibly being TRBD2 (5 bases). The germline V gene has CDR1 GTSNPN and CDR2 SVGIG (reference sequence). This CDR3 has 12 residues. V lost 1 base, J lost 7 bases, and 10 bases lay in between. The CDR3 DNA reads TGTGCCTGGAGTGACCTTCGGGGGACCCAGTACTTC. Its translation: CAWSDLRGTQYF.

The rearrangement joins TRBV23-1 to TRBJ1-6; 10 bases match TRBD1. TRBV23-1 is an ORF for which the function is uncertain. The CDR3 has 18 amino acids. The ends lost 7 bases at V and 1 base at J; junction bases unmatched: 10. The CDR3, as DNA: TGCGCCAGCAAGAAAGACAGGGGGCGCGGATCCTATAATTCACCCCTCCACTTT. Translated, it gives CASKKDRGRGSYNSPLHF.

The V gene is TRBV28, the J gene TRBJ2-7; D is uncertain. Trimming took 5 bases from V and 4 from J, leaving 15 bases between them. The length of the CDR3 is 14 residues. Germline V gene lookup returns CDR1 MDHEN and CDR2 SYDVKM. The CDR3 here is CASSVLGSSYEQYF. CDR3 in DNA: TGTGCCAGCAGTGTTTTGGGCAGCTCTTACGAGCAGTACTTC.

This clone is a singleton in its sample. A read error may produce the germline difference seen at one junction end. The V call is TRBV7-7, the J call TRBJ2-2; D assignment may be TRBD1 or TRBD2 (5 bases each). There are 17 residues in the CDR3. In germline, CDR1 is SSHAT, CDR2 FNYEAQ (reference sequence). CDR3 coding DNA: TGTGCTAGCAGTCCTAATTACGGGGCTCCGAACACCGGGGAGCTGTTTTTT. Translating gives CASSPNYGAPNTGELFF.

V and J are TRBV9 and TRBJ2-2; D gene uncertain. There are 16 residues in the CDR3. Trimming took 0 bases from V and 2 from J, leaving 11 bases between them. Germline V CDR1 and CDR2: SGDLS, YYNGEE. The CDR3 DNA sequence: TGTGCCAGCAGCGTAGCGGTAACTGATAACACCGGGGAGCTGTTTTTT. The encoded protein is CASSVAVTDNTGELFF.

This clone was detected once. The chain links TRBV6-5 to TRBJ2-5; 12 bases map to TRBD2. Trimming at V came to 2 bases and at J to 5 bases, leaving 3 bases not matched to a gene. The CDR3 is 15 amino acids. The germline V gene encodes CDR1 MNHEY and CDR2 SVGAGI. DNA for the CDR3: TGTGCCAGCAGTTACGGAACTAGCGGGAGGGAGACCCAGTACTTC. This gives the protein CASSYGTSGRETQYF.

This rearrangement joins TRBV7-8 to TRBJ2-3, with no clear D. The CDR3 extends over 15 amino acids. Germline V gives CDR1 SGHVS, CDR2 FQNEAQ. V dropped 8 bases and J dropped 1 base, with 16 bases sitting between them. The CDR3 bases are TGTGCCAGCTCCGACCGGGCAGCCCGCACAGATACGCAGTATTTT. It encodes CASSDRAARTDTQYF.